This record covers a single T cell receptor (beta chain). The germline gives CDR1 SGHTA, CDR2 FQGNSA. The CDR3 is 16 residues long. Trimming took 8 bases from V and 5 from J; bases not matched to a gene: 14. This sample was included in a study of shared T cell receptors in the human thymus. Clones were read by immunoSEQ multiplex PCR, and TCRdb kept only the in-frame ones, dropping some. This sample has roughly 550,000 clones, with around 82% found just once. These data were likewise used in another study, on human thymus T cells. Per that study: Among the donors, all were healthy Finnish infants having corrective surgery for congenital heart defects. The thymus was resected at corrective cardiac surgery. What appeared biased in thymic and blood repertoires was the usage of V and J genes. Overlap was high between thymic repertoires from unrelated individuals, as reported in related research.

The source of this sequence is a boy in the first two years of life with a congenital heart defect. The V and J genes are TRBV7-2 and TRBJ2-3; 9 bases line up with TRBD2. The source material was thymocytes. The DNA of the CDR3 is TGTGCCAGCTCGCCCTTGCTAGCGGGAAAGAGAGATACGCAGTATTTT. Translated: CASSPLLAGKRDTQYF.